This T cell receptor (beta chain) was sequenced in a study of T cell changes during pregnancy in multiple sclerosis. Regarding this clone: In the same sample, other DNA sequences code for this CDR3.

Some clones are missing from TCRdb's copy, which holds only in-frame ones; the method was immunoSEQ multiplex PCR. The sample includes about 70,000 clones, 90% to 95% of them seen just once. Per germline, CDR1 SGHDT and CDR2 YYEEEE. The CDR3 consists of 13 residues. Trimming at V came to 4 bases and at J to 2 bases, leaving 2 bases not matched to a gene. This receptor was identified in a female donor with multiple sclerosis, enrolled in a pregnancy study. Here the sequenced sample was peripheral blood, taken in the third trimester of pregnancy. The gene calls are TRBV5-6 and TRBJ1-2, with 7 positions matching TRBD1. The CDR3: CASSQDRNYGYTF. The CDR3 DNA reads TGTGCCAGCAGCCAGGACAGGAACTATGGCTACACCTTC.